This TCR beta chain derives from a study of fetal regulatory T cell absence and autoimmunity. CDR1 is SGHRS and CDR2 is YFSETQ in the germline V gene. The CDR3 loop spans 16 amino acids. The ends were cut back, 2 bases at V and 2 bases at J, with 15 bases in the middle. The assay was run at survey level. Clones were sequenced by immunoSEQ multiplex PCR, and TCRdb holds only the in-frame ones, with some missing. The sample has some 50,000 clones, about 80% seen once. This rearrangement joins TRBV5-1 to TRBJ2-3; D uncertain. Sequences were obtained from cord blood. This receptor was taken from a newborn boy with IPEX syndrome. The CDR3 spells CASSFSGQALTDTQYF. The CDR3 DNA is TGCGCCAGCAGCTTCAGTGGGCAGGCCCTCACAGATACGCAGTATTTT.